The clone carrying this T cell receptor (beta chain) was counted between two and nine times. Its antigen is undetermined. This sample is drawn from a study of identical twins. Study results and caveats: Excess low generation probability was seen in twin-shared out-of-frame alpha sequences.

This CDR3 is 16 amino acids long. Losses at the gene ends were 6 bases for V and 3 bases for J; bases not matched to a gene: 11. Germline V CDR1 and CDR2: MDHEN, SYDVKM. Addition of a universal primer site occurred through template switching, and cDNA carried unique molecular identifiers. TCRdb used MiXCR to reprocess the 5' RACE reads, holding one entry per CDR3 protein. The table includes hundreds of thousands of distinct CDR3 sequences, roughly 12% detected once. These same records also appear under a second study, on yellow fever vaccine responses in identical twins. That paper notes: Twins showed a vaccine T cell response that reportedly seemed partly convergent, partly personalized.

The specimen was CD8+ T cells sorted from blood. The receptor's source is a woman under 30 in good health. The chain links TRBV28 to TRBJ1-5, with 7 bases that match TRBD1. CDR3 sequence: CASREDRYSANQPQHF. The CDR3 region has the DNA TGTGCCAGCAGGGAGGACAGGTATTCTGCCAATCAGCCCCAGCATTTT. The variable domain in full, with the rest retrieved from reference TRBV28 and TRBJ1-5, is DVKVTQSSRYLVKRTGEKVFLECVQDMDHENMFWYRQDPGLGLRLIYFSYDVKMKEKGDIPEGYSVSREKKERFSLILESASTNQTSMYLCASREDRYSANQPQHFGDGTRLSIL.